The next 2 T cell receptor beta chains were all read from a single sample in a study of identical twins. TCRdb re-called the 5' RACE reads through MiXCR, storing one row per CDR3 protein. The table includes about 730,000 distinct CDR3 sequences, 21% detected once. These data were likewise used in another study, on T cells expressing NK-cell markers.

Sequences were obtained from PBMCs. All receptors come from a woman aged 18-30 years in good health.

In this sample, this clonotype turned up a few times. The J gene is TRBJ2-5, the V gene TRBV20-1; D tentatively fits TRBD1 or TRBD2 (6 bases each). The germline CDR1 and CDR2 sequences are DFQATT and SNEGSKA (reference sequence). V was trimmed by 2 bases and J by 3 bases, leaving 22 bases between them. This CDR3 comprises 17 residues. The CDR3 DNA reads TGCAGTGCTAGAATCGACGGGGGCACAGGACAGAAAGAGACCCAGTACTTC. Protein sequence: CSARIDGGTGQKETQYF.

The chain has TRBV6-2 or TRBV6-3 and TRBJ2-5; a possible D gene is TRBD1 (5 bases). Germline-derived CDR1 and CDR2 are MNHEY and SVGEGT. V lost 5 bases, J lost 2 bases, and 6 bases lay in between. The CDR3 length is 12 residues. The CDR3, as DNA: TGTGCCAGCAGTCACAGGCAAGAGACCCAGTACTTC. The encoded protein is CASSHRQETQYF.